Below are 4 T cell receptor beta chains sequenced from a single sample in a study of T-cell reconstitution after alpha-beta-depleted transplantation in children. TCRbeta library construction was performed incorporating unique molecular identifiers. TCRdb analysed the PCR reads with MiXCR anew, one entry per CDR3 protein. The data show 380,000 or so distinct CDR3 sequences, roughly 13% seen once. The sample was PBMCs, taken from the stem cell graft. The receptors shown here come from a human donor who donated a stem cell graft to a child with Fanconi anemia.

The rearrangement uses TRBV18 and TRBJ2-1, with D perhaps matching TRBD1 (6 bases). Germline V gene data show CDR1 as KGHSH and CDR2 as LQKENI. This CDR3 has 17 residues. Trimming cost V 1 base and J 3 bases, with 16 bases left between them. DNA of the CDR3: TGTGCCAGCTCACCACTTCCCCGGACAGTAGTCTACAATGAGCAGTTCTTC. Translating it yields CASSPLPRTVVYNEQFF. The variable domain in full, completed from reference TRBV18 and TRBJ2-1, reads NAGVMQNPRHLVRRRGQEARLRCSPMKGHSHVYWYRQLPEEGLKFMVYLQKENIIDESGMPKERFSAEFPKEGPSILRIQQVVRGDSAAYFCASSPLPRTVVYNEQFFGPGTRLTVL.

The gene calls are TRBV3-1 and TRBJ2-3; D gene unclear. Germline V CDR1 and CDR2: LGHDT, YNNKEL (reference sequence). V lost 4 bases and J lost 2, with 4 bases in between. This CDR3 contains 12 residues. The CDR3 here is CASSRSTDTQYF. DNA of the CDR3: TGTGCCAGCAGCCGATCCACAGATACGCAGTATTTT.

This clonotype has only a few counts. The chain employs TRBV12-3 or TRBV12-4 and TRBJ2-1, with D tentatively TRBD1 or TRBD2 (6 bases each). The V end lost 4 bases, the J end lost 0 bases, and 25 bases lay between the germline ends. There are 20 residues in the CDR3. CDR3 residues: CASSSRGGSRSGASYNEQFF. For the CDR3, the DNA is TGTGCCAGCAGTTCCCGGGGCGGCTCAAGGTCGGGGGCCTCCTACAATGAGCAGTTCTTC.

This clonotype showed up many times. The V gene is TRBV5-1, the J gene TRBJ1-1; 7 bases map to TRBD1. CDR1 is SGHRS and CDR2 is YFSETQ in the germline V gene. Trimming at V came to 6 bases and at J to 1 base, leaving 9 bases not matched to a gene. This CDR3 is 15 amino acids long. In DNA form, the CDR3 reads TGCGCCAGCACCCCGGGGACAGAAAAGAACACTGAAGCTTTCTTT. Protein: CASTPGTEKNTEAFF. The whole variable domain, remainder taken from reference TRBV5-1 and TRBJ1-1, is KAGVTQTPRYLIKTRGQQVTLSCSPISGHRSVSWYQQTPGQGLQFLFEYFSETQRNKGNFPGRFSGRQFSNSRSEMNVSTLELGDSALYLCASTPGTEKNTEAFFGQGTRLTVV.